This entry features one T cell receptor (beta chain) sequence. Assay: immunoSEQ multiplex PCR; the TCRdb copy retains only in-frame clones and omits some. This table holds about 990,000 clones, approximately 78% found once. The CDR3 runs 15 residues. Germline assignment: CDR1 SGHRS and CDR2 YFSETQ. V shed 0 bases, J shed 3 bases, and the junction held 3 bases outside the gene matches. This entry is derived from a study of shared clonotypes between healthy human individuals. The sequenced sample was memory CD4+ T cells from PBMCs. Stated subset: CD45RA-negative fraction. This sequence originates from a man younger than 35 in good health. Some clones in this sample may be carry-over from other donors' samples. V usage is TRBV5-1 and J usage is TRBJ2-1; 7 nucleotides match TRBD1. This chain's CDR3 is CASSLVGQNYNEQFF. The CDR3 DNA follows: TGCGCCAGCAGCTTGGTGGGACAGAACTACAATGAGCAGTTCTTC.